A selection of T cell receptor beta chains follows, all from one sample in a study of chronic HIV infection and antiretroviral therapy. TCRdb re-called the 5' RACE reads with MiXCR, one entry per CDR3 protein. The sample lists under 55,000 distinct CDR3 sequences; about a fifth were seen once. Sample: peripheral blood. These receptors were collected from an adult who had HIV and had not received antiretroviral therapy, or was an uninfected healthy control (not recorded which). Both conserved end residues are part of each CDR3. Each record gives: J gene, V gene, clone size, D gene, CDR3 protein, CDR3 DNA. D genes are given only for firm matches. Size is omitted from some rows. Given values are once, few, many or a class for expanded clones.

>TRBJ1-2|TRBV3-1|few|TRBD1
CASSQTGQGADGYTF
TGTGCCAGCAGCCAAACCGGACAGGGGGCGGATGGCTACACCTTC
>TRBJ2-7|TRBV28|few|TRBD1
CASSYRDRAPYEQYF
TGTGCCAGCAGCTACAGGGACAGGGCCCCCTACGAGCAGTACTTC
>TRBJ1-1|TRBV28|NA|NA
CASSLTGMNTEAFF
TGTGCCAGCAGTCTAACAGGAATGAACACTGAAGCTTTCTTT
>TRBJ2-5|TRBV2|few|TRBD2
CASVGTSGRRETQYF
TGTGCCAGCGTCGGGACTAGCGGGAGGCGAGAGACCCAGTACTTC
>TRBJ1-6|TRBV28|NA|NA
CASSLSGTVYNSPLHF
TGTGCCAGCAGCCTCTCCGGAACCGTCTATAATTCACCCCTCCACTTT
>TRBJ1-2|TRBV28|few|NA
CASTLWVGGDGFTF
TGTGCCAGCACTTTATGGGTGGGGGGAGATGGGTTCACCTTC
>TRBJ2-4|TRBV4-2|few|TRBD2
CASSQIGTVGSGRQNIQYF
TGTGCCAGCAGCCAAATAGGCACCGTGGGTAGCGGGAGGCAAAACATTCAGTACTTC
>TRBJ1-1|TRBV28|NA|NA
CASTIWGGASEAFF
TGTGCCAGCACCATCTGGGGGGGGGCTTCTGAAGCTTTCTTT
>TRBJ1-5|TRBV7-9|NA|TRBD1
CASSSGQGSYQPQHF
TGTGCCAGCAGTTCCGGACAGGGCTCCTATCAGCCCCAGCATTTT
>TRBJ1-5|TRBV7-2|NA|TRBD1
CASSYTTGGGPQHF
TGTGCCAGCAGTTATACGACAGGGGGAGGGCCCCAGCATTTT